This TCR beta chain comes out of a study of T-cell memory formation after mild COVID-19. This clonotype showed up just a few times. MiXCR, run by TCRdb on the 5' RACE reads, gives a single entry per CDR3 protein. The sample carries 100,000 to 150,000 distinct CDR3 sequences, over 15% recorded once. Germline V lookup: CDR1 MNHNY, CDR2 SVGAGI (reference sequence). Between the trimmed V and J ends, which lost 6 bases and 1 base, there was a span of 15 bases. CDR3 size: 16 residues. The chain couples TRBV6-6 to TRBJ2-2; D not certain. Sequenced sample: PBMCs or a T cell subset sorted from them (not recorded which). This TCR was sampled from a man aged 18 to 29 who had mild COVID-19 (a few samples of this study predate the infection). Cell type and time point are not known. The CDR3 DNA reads TGTGCCAGCAGCCTCCGGAAGGGCTTGAACACCGGGGAGCTGTTTTTT. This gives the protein CASSLRKGLNTGELFF.